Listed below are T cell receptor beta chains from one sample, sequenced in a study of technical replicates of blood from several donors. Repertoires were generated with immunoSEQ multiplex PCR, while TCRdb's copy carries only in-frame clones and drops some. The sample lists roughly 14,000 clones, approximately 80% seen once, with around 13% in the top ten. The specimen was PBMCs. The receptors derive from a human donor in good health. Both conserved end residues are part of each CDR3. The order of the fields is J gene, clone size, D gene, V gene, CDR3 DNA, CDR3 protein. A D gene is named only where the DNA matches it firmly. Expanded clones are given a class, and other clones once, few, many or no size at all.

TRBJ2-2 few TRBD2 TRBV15 TGTGCCACCAGCAGAGATTCCCCTAGCGGGGGAGATTCGAACACCGGGGAGCTGTTTTTT CATSRDSPSGGDSNTGELFF
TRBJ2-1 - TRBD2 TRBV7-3 TGTGCCAGCAGCGACTCCCTAGCGGGAGACCGCAATGAGCAGTTCTTC CASSDSLAGDRNEQFF
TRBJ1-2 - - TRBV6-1 TGTGCCAGCAGTGTTGTGACAGAGGATTACACCTTC CASSVVTEDYTF
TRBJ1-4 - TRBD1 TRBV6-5 TGTGCCAGCAGCCACTTGGGGACAGGGGGTGAAAAACTGTTTTTT CASSHLGTGGEKLFF
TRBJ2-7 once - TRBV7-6 TGTGCCAGCAGCTTAGCACAGACCTACGAGCAGTACTTC CASSLAQTYEQYF
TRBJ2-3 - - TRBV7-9 TGTGCCAGCAGCCCCCCGACAGATACGCAGTATTTT CASSPPTDTQYF
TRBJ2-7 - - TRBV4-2 TGTGCCAGCAGCCAAGATCTTGAGTACGAGCAGTACTTC CASSQDLEYEQYF
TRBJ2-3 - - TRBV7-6 TGTGCCAGCAAAGAGACACTCCGCACAGATACGCAGTATTTT CASKETLRTDTQYF
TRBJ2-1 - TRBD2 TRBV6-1 TGTGCCAGCAGTGGTGGTTCTAGCGGGAGGAATGAGCAGTTCTTC CASSGGSSGRNEQFF
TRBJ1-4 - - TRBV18 TGTGCCAGCTCACCAGACAGTGCTAATGAAAAACTGTTTTTT CASSPDSANEKLFF
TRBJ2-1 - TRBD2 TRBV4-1 TGCGCCAGCAGCCCGGGACTAGCGGGGTCCAATGAGCAGTTCTTC CASSPGLAGSNEQFF
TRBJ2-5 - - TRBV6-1 TGTGCCAGCAGTCTCGGACAGTCCCAAGAGACCCAGTACTTC CASSLGQSQETQYF
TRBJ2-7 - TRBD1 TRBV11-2 TGTGCCAGCAGCTTAGGGGCTGGGACAGGGGGACGCGAGCAGTACTTC CASSLGAGTGGREQYF
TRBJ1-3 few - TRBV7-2 TGTGCCAGCAGCTTAGCCGGCTCTGGAAACACCATATATTTT CASSLAGSGNTIYF
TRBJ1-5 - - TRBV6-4 TGTGCCAGCAGTGTGACTGTGGGTCAGCCCCAGCATTTT CASSVTVGQPQHF
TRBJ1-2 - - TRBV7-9 TGTGCCAGCACCCTCGAGGGGACACCGAGGTATGGCTACACCTTC CASTLEGTPRYGYTF
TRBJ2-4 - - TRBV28 TGTGCCAGCAACGGGGGGCTGGGCAAAAACATTCAGTACTTC CASNGGLGKNIQYF
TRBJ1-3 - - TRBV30 TGTGCCTGGAGCAGGGGTTCTGGAAACACCATATATTTT CAWSRGSGNTIYF
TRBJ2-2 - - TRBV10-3 TGTGCCATCAGTGAGTCGAGGGGGTCCGGGGAGCTGTTTTTT CAISESRGSGELFF
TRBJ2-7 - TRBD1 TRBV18 TGTGCCAGCTCACCTGCGACAGGGGGGGCCTACGAGCAGTACTTC CASSPATGGAYEQYF
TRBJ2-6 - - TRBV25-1 TGTGCCAGCAACGGGGGATCAGGGGCCAACGTCCTGACTTTC CASNGGSGANVLTF
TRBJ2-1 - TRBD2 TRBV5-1 TGCGCCAGCAGCTTTGGTAATTGGGGACTAGGGTCCTACAATGAGCAGTTCTTC CASSFGNWGLGSYNEQFF
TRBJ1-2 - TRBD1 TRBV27 TGTGCCAGCAGTATGTTGACAGGGAGAGCGGAGGGCTACACCTTC CASSMLTGRAEGYTF
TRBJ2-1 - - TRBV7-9 TGTGCCAGCAGCTTATATAAAGAGCGTGAGCAGTTCTTC CASSLYKEREQFF
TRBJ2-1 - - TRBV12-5 TGTGCTAGTGGTTTGGTAGCGGTCCTTGGCCTCAATGAGCAGTTCTTC CASGLVAVLGLNEQFF
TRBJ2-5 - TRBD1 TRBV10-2 TGCGCCAGCAGCCTGACAGGGAAAGAGACCCAGTACTTC CASSLTGKETQYF
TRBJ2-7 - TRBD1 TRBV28 TGTGCCAGCAGTTCCCCCCCGGGACAGGCTGCGGGTTACGAGCAGTACTTC CASSSPPGQAAGYEQYF